The T cell receptor beta chain under discussion was sequenced for a study of cytomegalovirus exposure and HLA in healthy donors (dated by TCRdb to about 2017). Turning to the overall study: An earlier analysis of roughly 500 of the donors reported about 280 Gb of sequence data and 117 million unique TCR beta sequences obtained from roughly 170 million T cells. The study was designed to test whether signatures of past pathogen exposure could be identified by cataloging public T cell receptors. Genome-wide SNP genotypes for about 65% of the roughly 670 donors were used in a later genetic analysis, which treated that subset as a discovery cohort. Because of strong linkage in the cohort, roughly 5 DR-DQ haplotypes were treated as single units for association and clustering. Rather than using new phenotypic data, the later analysis identified candidate immune exposures from TCR beta sequences and from how often those sequences occurred across donors. The genetic ancestry cluster associated with self-reported Caucasian donors included about 81% of the roughly 400 genotyped donors. Both class I and class II loci were covered by HLA typing, at four-digit resolution. An early release covering roughly 600 HLA-typed donors comprised approximately 300 gigabases of sequencing data and tens of millions of unique TCR sequences. Alongside the repertoire data, information on donor age, sex, ethnicity and CMV serostatus was compiled. The study used immunosequencing to profile the T cell repertoires of under 700 subjects and linked those repertoires to cytomegalovirus serostatus. To predict cytomegalovirus infection status, the study combined high-throughput TCR immunosequencing, statistical association of individual TCRs with disease status, and machine learning. An earlier analysis of several hundred of the donors applied high-throughput TCR beta sequencing to assess whether each TCR beta V gene segment acted as functional or pseudogenic. In a later analysis, previously published TCR beta repertoires from 550 to 700 donors were re-analyzed and high-resolution HLA genotyping was added so that TCR occurrence patterns could be studied. On average, approximately 250,000 unique TCR beta nucleotide sequences were sequenced per donor among 398 genotyped donors of the cohort, with roughly 19% of those sequences being non-productive. All discovery cohort repertoires had been generated on a single sequencing platform. The number of donors typed differed by locus, with about 629-640 for A, B, C, DRB1 and DQB1, around 500 for DQA1, under 610 for DPA1, and around 450 for DPB1. Along with the roughly 670-subject first cohort, a separate validation cohort of over 90 different subjects was used. What the study reported, not specific to this receptor: A further reported finding was that TCR beta sequences accurately predicted the HLA-A and HLA-B alleles for most subjects in the first cohort. A few of the identified cytomegalovirus-associated TCR beta chains were confirmed in vitro to be specific for cytomegalovirus antigens. Compared with the 666-donor mean, donors in an Asian-associated ancestry cluster had fewer N-insertions in productive TCRs, according to a later genetic analysis. The classifier was reported to diagnose cytomegalovirus status with high specificity and sensitivity in both the original and validation cohorts. In a later analysis, HLA-associated TCR beta chains showed more clonal expansion and lower generation probabilities than non-associated chains that were equally common. V-gene and J-gene trimming of TCR beta chains was associated with a missense DCLRE1C variant in a later genetic analysis, and the association was replicated in an independent cohort. Only TCR beta chains were sequenced in this cohort, and the absence of alpha or paired-chain data limited detectable features. A later analysis reported that several top co-occurrence clusters appeared linked to parvovirus B19, influenza, CMV and Epstein-Barr virus. The 87-base-pair reads could not distinguish some IMGT-functional V segments, including TRBV6-2 and TRBV6-3, so those segments were excluded. A later analysis associated 16,951 TCR beta sequences with specific HLA alleles at a false discovery rate of 0.05. Strong co-occurrence of HLA alleles, especially DR and DQ, made assigning TCR associations to individual alleles difficult. The presence/absence analyses assumed that sequencing depth was roughly uniform across donors, and that assumption may not be true. Linkage disequilibrium might explain the correlated functional status among segregating V segments, but an unknown experimental factor could not be ruled out. According to a later analysis, most CMV-associated TCR beta chains appeared to be HLA-restricted, and the HLA associations seemed to be driven largely by CMV exposure. Because HLA typing was unavailable for some donors at each locus, only the typed subset was used in association tests. A total of roughly 160 TCR beta chains were listed by the study as associated with cytomegalovirus. Broadly in line with IMGT annotations, most TCR beta V segments showed up in productive rearrangements about 87% or about 30% of the time in an earlier analysis of a few hundred of the donors. A cluster of highly shared sequence variants was judged likely to represent a technical artifact of the sequencing pipeline. The only immune exposure information available for the cohort was CMV serostatus. The earlier analysis of 587 of the donors excluded around 17 rarely observed V segments, including chromosome 9 orphons, because counts were too low. The authors suggested that the approach could potentially be generalized to other disease states and immunological phenotypes. Most TCR sequences were observed very rarely across donors, whereas some public TCRs were present in many individuals. A later analysis found that TCR association rates varied across HLA loci, with DRB1 alleles showing the most associated TCRs and HLA-C alleles the fewest.

A remark on this clone: It has no known antigen specificity.

Taken from cysteine to phenylalanine, the CDR3 has 16 residues. Here the CDR3 DNA is all that survives: 48 bases in frame from base 1. V is trimmed back by 7 bases and J by 4 bases, and the junction contains 10 bases that no gene match accounts for. The CDR1 and CDR2 encoded by the germline V gene are SGHVS and FNYEAQ. Library method: the immunoSEQ multiplex PCR assay. For the multiplex PCR, a mixture combining 60 forward primers for TCR Vbeta segments and 13 reverse primers for TCR Jbeta segments was used. The CDR3 region of rearranged TCR beta genes was amplified from genomic DNA by a multiplex PCR assay. On the Illumina HiSeq System, the amplified TCR beta libraries were sequenced as 87-base-pair reads. The authors' analysis ran thus. A later analysis tallied around 87 million unique TCR beta chains across the 660 or so repertoires, and approximately 11 million of those chains were shared by two or more donors. To remove PCR and sequencing errors, raw reads were error-corrected and collapsed into unique sequences using a nearest-neighbor algorithm that merged closely related sequences. Alignment of CDR3 sequences to IMGT reference sequences was used to assign V, D and J gene segments. For a sequence to be retained, a match of at least six nucleotides to both a V gene segment and a J gene segment was required. A rearrangement counted as productive if the CDR3 had no stop codons and remained in frame with V and J, and every other rearrangement counted as non-productive. CDR3 was defined according to IMGT convention as the region running from the second conserved V-encoded cysteine to the conserved J-encoded phenylalanine. The earlier analysis of about 620 of the donors excluded sequences that lacked an unambiguous match to a single V gene segment. In an earlier analysis of roughly 600 of the donors, a V segment was called functional when productive rearrangements were above 56.7%, and segregating when the standard deviation between donors exceeded 5%. To diagnose cytomegalovirus status from the catalog of TCR beta chain sequences, a statistical classification framework was built. In a later analysis, TCR nucleotide sequences were compared against IMGT/GENE-DB human TR gene sequences so that V and J genes could be assigned. The TCRdist pipeline was used in a later analysis to assign CDR3 sequences and most-parsimonious VDJ recombination scenarios. A later analysis defined each TCR beta chain by its CDR3 amino acid sequence plus V-gene family, and excluded reads lacking a unique V-gene family. To address suspected cross-contamination and a sequencing artifact, a later analysis removed around 590 highly shared, low-generation-probability nucleotide sequences. In a later analysis, a clonal expansion index was calculated for each public chain from normalized within-repertoire ranks of inferred template counts. A later analysis computed generation probabilities with a VDJ recombination model fitted to out-of-frame rearrangements, and checked the results against IGoR. Hypergeometric tests were used in a later analysis to score TCR-TCR, TCR-HLA and TCR-CMV co-occurrence, with a repertoire-size bias correction applied to the TCR pairs. False discovery rates were estimated in a later analysis by permuting HLA or CMV assignments 20 times. In a later analysis, co-occurring TCRs were grouped with DBSCAN, and TCRdist sequence similarity was added when clustering was performed within HLA-allele-positive subsets. Repertoires with fewer than 30,000 or more than 120,000 public chains, plus five repertoires with anomalous nucleotide sharing, were excluded from co-occurrence clustering. TCRdb retrieved this table from immuneACCESS and kept in-frame rearrangements only. Not all clones are present; in checked studies, unresolved V genes account for under half, and no reason is known for the remainder. That table is the source of V, J and clone size, and D and trimming were worked out from the DNA. This sample's table has entries for 30,000 to 35,000 clones. Together, the top ten hold approximately 3.6% of the sample.

The cohort consisted of fewer than 700 healthy bone marrow donors. At the time of sampling, every cohort member was nominally healthy, though immune exposures that went unrecorded were likely present. The donor tested CMV seropositive and was one of the 289 seropositive cohort members. Each donor provided a peripheral blood sample, and peripheral blood mononuclear cells were used for TCR beta sequencing. Genomic DNA extraction from the blood cell samples was performed with the Qiagen DNeasy Blood Extraction Kit. Specimen: PBMCs. This TCR was recovered from a middle-aged woman in good health and CMV-seropositive. Here the chain combines TRBV7-6 and TRBJ2-5; 12 central nucleotides agree with TRBD2. The DNA sequence is given as TGTGCCAGCACCACCTCGACTAGCGGGAGTGGAGAGACCCAGTACTTC. Its protein is CASTTSTSGSGETQYF.